This TCR beta chain derives from a study of regulatory T cells in long-lasting Graves disease. Stated time point: newly diagnosed GD, antithyroid drugs for less than 3 months. Isolated PBMC RNA provided the starting material for the TCR library. Trimming left V 5 bases short and J 5 bases short, with 12 bases between. There are 13 residues in the CDR3. CDR1 is MDHEN, CDR2 SYDVKM, per germline. Arm-PCR of CDR3 regions with iRepertoire HTBI primers generated TCR beta libraries. TCRdb re-called the multiplex PCR reads with MiXCR, one entry per CDR3 protein. The repertoire includes 200,000 to 250,000 distinct CDR3 sequences, around 20% of them detected once, and over 9.5% sits in the top ten. This clonotype has ten or more counts. The data were also submitted as part of a second study, on T cells in Graves' hyperthyroidism and ophthalmopathy. This second study says: Hyperthyroidism, newly diagnosed and lasting under 2 months, affected patients aged 18 to 65. A 13 V-J model separated ophthalmopathy from stable hyperthyroidism.

The TCR comes from a woman in her 30s with Graves disease. The material sequenced was peripheral blood mononuclear cells (PBMCs), taken at new diagnosis, from a patient treated with antithyroid drugs. This chain joins TRBV28 and TRBJ1-1, with D tentatively TRBD1 (6 bases). The CDR3 is CASSTPGVTEAFF. For the CDR3, the DNA is TGTGCCAGCAGTACCCCAGGGGTAACTGAAGCTTTCTTT.